Listed below are T cell receptor beta chains from one sample, sequenced in a study of shared clonotypes between healthy human individuals. Using immunoSEQ multiplex PCR, the repertoire was profiled, and TCRdb retains in-frame clones only, with some absent. The table records around 450,000 clones, 70% to 80% of them present only once. The specimen was PBMCs. These receptors all come from a woman aged 40 to 55 in good health. Some clones in this sample may be carry-over from other donors' samples. CDR3s include the opening cysteine and the closing phenylalanine or tryptophan. The order of the fields is V gene, CDR3 protein.

TRBV5-8 CASSRGQGTTNEKLFF
TRBV5-1 CASSYGGNEQFF
TRBV7-3 CASSSRTGEGYTF
TRBV7-2 CASSAQTGVTREQYF
TRBV11-2 CASSLSYNQPQHF
TRBV9 CASSPGTINYGYTF
TRBV7-7 CASSFGQGAGDTQYF
TRBV27 CASSFRATSSYNEQFF
TRBV19 CASSPPGQGYQPQHF
TRBV5-1 CASTPVLAGGTEQFF
TRBV4-2 CASSQELLVGQRPYEQYF
TRBV6-5 CASSYSRGQETQYF
TRBV18 CASSRGPSALGTDTQYF
TRBV7-7 CASSLVPEAYNEQFF
TRBV29-1 CSAPGPGTDTQYF
TRBV9 CASSVASAQSNEQFF
TRBV7-2 CASSLVAGRSEKLFF
TRBV27 CASSLASFLDTGELFF
TRBV19 CASSILGHTQYF
TRBV5-4 CASSLPRQGITGELFF
TRBV27 CASSFLGGQPQHF
TRBV7-6 CASSPDAGQETQYF
TRBV19 CASRGTPSGANVLTF
TRBV5-1 CASSLVFQGADTEAFF
TRBV7-9 CASSPQGGRDEQYF
TRBV15 CATSRDGVWGGNEQFF
TRBV6-5 CASSYPTGTHLYEQYF
TRBV7-9 CASRSVGEQYF
TRBV4-2 CASSQDRTGGHEQYF
TRBV27 CASSLWGQTNEKLFF
TRBV28 CASRAGVDTQYF
TRBV7-2 CASSLDSGSYEQYF
TRBV13 CASSSGWADTQYF
TRBV6-6 CASSYFAEGNTIYF
TRBV21-1 CASSRRRDRGYCGYTF
TRBV11-1 CASSFTPLSGANVLTF
TRBV9 CASSVVARDTEAFF
TRBV7-6 CASSLRGSNEQFF